The 8 T cell receptor beta chains presented below share a single source sample, sequenced in a study of CD8 T cells in Susac syndrome. An amount of RNA that ranged from roughly 0.5 to 1 ug was reverse transcribed with random hexamers. TCRdb recomputed calls from the immunoSEQ multiplex PCR reads with MiXCR, one row per CDR3 protein. The sample has about 66,000 distinct CDR3 sequences, about 94% seen once; the top ten hold 0.5% to 0.7%. Input material: CD8+ T cells from PBMCs. The receptor source for this set is a human donor with multiple sclerosis.

The J gene is TRBJ2-3, the V gene TRBV7-2, with 10 nucleotides matching TRBD1. The CDR3 is 15 amino acids. The junction had 3 bases not matched to a gene; V was cut back by 3 bases and J by 3 bases. In germline, CDR1 is SGHTA, CDR2 FQGNSA. The CDR3 here is CASSLGTGATDTQYF. CDR3 DNA: TGTGCCAGCAGCTTGGGGACAGGGGCAACAGATACGCAGTATTTT. The full variable domain, rest sourced from reference TRBV7-2 and TRBJ2-3, is GAGVSQSPSNKVTEKGKDVELRCDPISGHTALYWYRQSLGQGLEFLIYFQGNSAPDKSGLPSDRFSAERTGGSVSTLTIQRTQQEDSAVYLCASSLGTGATDTQYFGPGTRLTVL.

The chain joins TRBV28 to TRBJ2-5; 11 bases are shared with TRBD1. After removal of 3 bases from V and 5 bases from J, the junction contained 5 bases not matched to a gene. CDR1 is MDHEN and CDR2 is SYDVKM in the germline V gene. This CDR3 contains 15 residues. Here the CDR3 DNA reads TGTGCCAGCAGTTTTGGACAGGGGGCTCGGGAGACCCAGTACTTC. It translates to CASSFGQGARETQYF.

The rearrangement links TRBV7-9 to TRBJ2-5; D is ambiguous. The CDR3 runs 13 residues. Trimming took off 5 bases at V and 2 bases at J, with 9 bases between the two ends. In germline, CDR1 is SEHNR, CDR2 FQNEAQ (reference sequence). The CDR3 coding sequence is TGTGCCAGCAGCGGGGAATATCAAGAGACCCAGTACTTC. Its translation: CASSGEYQETQYF.

J is TRBJ1-1 and V is TRBV4-1; the D is unclear. Trimming stripped 0 bases from V and 0 bases from J, with 8 bases between. Germline CDR1 is MGHRA and CDR2 is YSYEKL. This CDR3 region has 15 residues. CDR3 bases: TGCGCCAGCAGCCAAGAAGGCAGATTGAACACTGAAGCTTTCTTT. Its protein product is CASSQEGRLNTEAFF.

V and J are TRBV3-1 and TRBJ2-7; 13 nucleotides align to TRBD2. The V segment lost 9 bases and the J segment 7 bases; nucleotides outside the gene matches: 3. The CDR3 is made up of 12 amino acids. CDR1 is LGHDT, CDR2 YNNKEL, per germline (reference sequence). This chain's CDR3 is CASSGLAGEQYF. CDR3 nucleotides: TGTGCCAGTTCGGGACTAGCGGGAGAGCAGTACTTC.

CDR3 sequence (DNA): TGTGCCAGCAGTTTTGCATGGACAGGGTTGTCGGATACGCAGTATTTT. Translation gives CASSFAWTGLSDTQYF. The J gene is TRBJ2-3, the V gene TRBV27, with 8 nucleotides matching TRBD1. Trimming cost V 3 bases and J 6 bases; bases outside gene matches: 11. Looked up from germline, CDR1 is MNHEY and CDR2 is SMNVEV (reference sequence). This CDR3 is 16 amino acids long.

The V and J genes are TRBV7-9 and TRBJ2-4; D unresolved. The CDR3 length is 13 residues. Germline assignment: CDR1 SEHNR and CDR2 FQNEAQ (reference sequence). Trimming removed 1 base from V and 6 bases from J, with 7 bases in between. The CDR3 sequence is CASSLDPVNIQYF. The CDR3 DNA sequence: TGTGCCAGCAGCTTAGATCCGGTAAACATTCAGTACTTC.

The chain recombines TRBV4-3 with TRBJ2-3; D uncertain. The V end was cut by 0 bases, the J end by 2 bases, with 9 bases between. The CDR3 runs 15 residues. Germline CDR1 LGHNA, CDR2 YSLEER. The CDR3 loop is CASSQDPTDTDTQYF. CDR3 DNA: TGCGCCAGCAGCCAAGATCCTACAGACACAGATACGCAGTATTTT.